Each of the 28 T cell receptor beta chains below was sequenced from the same sample in a study of naive and memory T cell subsets. As for treatment: skin biopsy from PPD injection site in Mantoux-positive individual. TCR cDNA received a 3' ligated oligonucleotide that carried a UMI. Four PCR rounds used nested alpha and beta constant region primers plus the SP2 primer. MiXCR, run by TCRdb on the UMI-ligation and nested PCR reads, gives a single entry per CDR3 protein. The sample records around 37,000 distinct CDR3 sequences, more than 9.5% being singletons. The sequences come from skin, collected from a tuberculin skin test site. The receptor source for this set is an adult in good health.

Sample share makes this clonotype medium-sized (0.01 to 0.1%). This chain links TRBV5-1 with TRBJ2-4; TRBD1 matches at 8 bases. The CDR3 runs to 15 residues. The germline gives CDR1 SGHRS, CDR2 YFSETQ. V was pared by 1 base and J by 4 bases, with 4 bases of the junction left unmatched. CDR3 protein: CASSLSGGNKNIQYF. The CDR3 region has the DNA TGCGCCAGCAGCTTGTCAGGGGGCAATAAAAACATTCAGTACTTC.

This clonotype was picked up many times. The rearrangement links TRBV20-1 to TRBJ2-7; no clear D gene. Germline assignment: CDR1 DFQATT and CDR2 SNEGSKA (reference sequence). The CDR3 is made up of 11 amino acids. V was trimmed by 5 bases and J by 6 bases, leaving 11 bases between them. The chain's CDR3 is CSAGVNSEQYF. In DNA, the CDR3 is TGCAGTGCTGGGGTTAATAGCGAGCAGTACTTC.

This chain joins TRBV11-2 and TRBJ2-5; D could derive from TRBD1 or TRBD2 (6 bases each). The germline V gene encodes CDR1 SGHAT and CDR2 FQNNGV. The CDR3 sequence is 13 residues long. Trimming took 1 base from V and 5 from J, leaving 8 bases between them. CDR3 sequence: CASSLGGGETQYF. As DNA, the CDR3 is TGTGCCAGCAGCTTAGGAGGGGGGGAGACCCAGTACTTC.

This clonotype was picked up many times. The chain couples TRBV29-1 to TRBJ2-5; 8 nucleotides line up with TRBD2. CDR3 length: 14 residues. The junction had 9 bases not matched to a gene; V was cut back by 7 bases and J by 2 bases. Germline V lookup: CDR1 SQVTM, CDR2 ANQGSEA. The CDR3 DNA is TGCAGCGCATTAAGCGGGGGCACACAAGAGACCCAGTACTTC. Its translation: CSALSGGTQETQYF.

Only a few counts were recorded for this clonotype. The chain uses TRBV20-1 and TRBJ2-7; D is ambiguous. The CDR3 covers 14 residues. Looked up from germline, CDR1 is DFQATT and CDR2 is SNEGSKA (reference sequence). The germline V and J ends were trimmed by 3 bases and 2 bases, with 14 bases remaining between them. The CDR3 DNA follows: TGCAGTGCTAGTACTTTCCCAGACACCTACGAGCAGTACTTC. This encodes CSASTFPDTYEQYF.

Comments on this clonotype: A much more abundant neighbour one base away suggests this may be a read error. No conserved phenylalanine or tryptophan is present at the end of the CDR3, so a read error is the likely explanation. The chain joins TRBV29-1 to TRBJ2-3; 8 bases are shared with TRBD1. Trimming took 7 bases from V and 8 from J; bases not matched to a gene: 14. CDR1 SQVTM and CDR2 ANQGSEA come from the germline V gene. The CDR3 length is 14 residues. CDR3: CSAWDRTSGSTQYL. The CDR3 DNA sequence: TGCAGCGCCTGGGACAGGACCAGTGGATCTACGCAGTATCTT.

V gene TRBV10-3 combines with J gene TRBJ2-1; no firm D call. CDR1 is ENHRY, CDR2 SYGVKD, per germline. The CDR3 length is 10 residues. The ends were cut back, 8 bases at V and 3 bases at J, with 2 bases in the middle. The CDR3, as DNA: TGTGCCATCTACTACAATGAGCAGTTCTTC. Translated, it gives CAIYYNEQFF.

This clonotype is labeled as medium-sized. V is TRBV10-3 and J is TRBJ2-7; 7 nucleotides agree with TRBD2. CDR3 length equals 14 residues. With 8 bases clipped from V and 0 bases from J, the junction kept 7 bases outside the gene matches. The V gene's germline CDR1 is ENHRY and CDR2 SYGVKD. The CDR3 bases are TGTGCCATCTCTTGGGGGGAGGGCTCCTACGAGCAGTACTTC. It encodes CAISWGEGSYEQYF.

By share, this clonotype counts as medium-sized. For the CDR3, the DNA is TGCAGTGCTAGGTATCCCTTAAGCACAGATACGCAGTATTTT. Residues: CSARYPLSTDTQYF. The V gene is TRBV20-1, the J gene TRBJ2-3; D not certain. The CDR3 spans 14 residues. V was shortened by 3 bases and J by 0 bases, with 10 bases between the two germline ends. Germline CDR1 reads DFQATT; CDR2 reads SNEGSKA (reference sequence).

By proportion, this clonotype is medium-sized. The chain joins TRBV29-1 to TRBJ2-1; D perhaps matches TRBD2 (6 bases). CDR1 SQVTM and CDR2 ANQGSEA come from the germline V gene. The V end was cut by 3 bases, the J end by 2 bases, with 14 bases between. CDR3 length: 15 amino acids. In DNA form, the CDR3 reads TGCAGCGTTGATAGCGGCTACCGTGCCTACAATGAGCAGTTCTTC. Translated: CSVDSGYRAYNEQFF.

The sample holds many counts of this clonotype. The chain uses TRBV15 and TRBJ1-6; D is perhaps TRBD1 (5 bases). CDR3 length: 13 residues. V shed 8 bases and J shed 9 bases, with 14 bases lying between them. CDR1 is LNHNV and CDR2 is YYDKDF in the germline V gene (reference sequence). The CDR3 protein is CATRAGPGSPLHF. The CDR3 DNA sequence: TGTGCCACCCGAGCGGGGCCCGGTTCACCCCTCCACTTT.

For this clonotype: This sequence may be a read error, since a much larger clone differs from it by one base. The chain joins TRBV20-1 to TRBJ2-2; D unclear. V was pared by 4 bases and J by 3 bases, with 6 bases between. The CDR3 extends over 12 amino acids. Germline V gene lookup returns CDR1 DFQATT and CDR2 SNEGSKA (reference sequence). The CDR3 sequence is CSANPYTGELFF. In DNA, the CDR3 is TGCAGTGCTAACCCCTACACCGGGGAGCTGTTTTTT.

This clonotype showed up just a few times. J is TRBJ2-7 and V is TRBV27; tentatively, D is TRBD1 or TRBD2 (6 bases each). CDR1 MNHEY and CDR2 SMNVEV come from the germline V gene (reference sequence). CDR3 length equals 16 residues. CDR3 amino acids: CGRGVQQGRNSYEQYF. In nucleotides, the CDR3 is TGTGGAAGGGGGGTCCAACAGGGTCGGAATTCCTACGAGCAGTACTTC.

This clonotype has only a few counts. The genes are TRBV7-9 and TRBJ2-7; D gene ambiguous. CDR1 is SEHNR, CDR2 FQNEAQ, per germline (reference sequence). V lost 2 bases to trimming and J lost 6 bases, with 8 bases between them. This CDR3 spans 12 amino acids. The CDR3 loop reads CASSLTESEQYF. The DNA of the CDR3 is TGTGCCAGCAGCTTAACTGAATCCGAGCAGTACTTC.

The chain couples TRBV5-5 to TRBJ1-4, with 9 bases lining up with TRBD1. This CDR3 contains 17 residues. Trimming cost V 1 base and J 4 bases; bases outside gene matches: 8. Germline loops: CDR1 SGHKS, CDR2 YYEKEE (reference sequence). The CDR3 DNA reads TGTGCCAGCAGCTTGTTGGGACAGGGATTAGGTAATGAAAAACTGTTTTTT. The encoded protein is CASSLLGQGLGNEKLFF.

This chain connects TRBV2 to TRBJ1-2; possibly TRBD1 for D (6 bases). Germline V gene sequence: CDR1 SNHLY, CDR2 FYNNEI. The V and J ends lost 5 bases and 1 base respectively, with 11 bases between them. The CDR3 consists of 14 residues. CDR3 loop: CASSSDSFNYGYTF. The CDR3 bases are TGTGCCAGCAGTTCGGACAGCTTTAACTATGGCTACACCTTC.

This clonotype was recorded at least ten times. The V and J genes are TRBV7-9 and TRBJ2-1; D uncertain. V was clipped by 4 bases and J by 6 bases, with 13 bases between them. The germline V gene encodes CDR1 SEHNR and CDR2 FQNEAQ (reference sequence). This CDR3 comprises 14 residues. The CDR3 region is CASSSFETGNEQFF. The CDR3 region has the DNA TGTGCCAGCAGCTCTTTTGAGACGGGCAATGAGCAGTTCTTC.

This clonotype was observed many times. The chain recombines TRBV29-1 with TRBJ2-5; 14 nucleotides match TRBD2. Germline CDR1 reads SQVTM; CDR2 reads ANQGSEA. Trimming cost V 2 bases and J 3 bases; bases outside gene matches: 8. The CDR3 has 17 amino acids. The chain's CDR3 is CSVEKGLAGVWEETQYF. As DNA, the CDR3 is TGCAGCGTTGAAAAGGGACTAGCGGGAGTCTGGGAAGAGACCCAGTACTTC.

This clonotype has a count of ten or more. V usage is TRBV5-1 and J usage is TRBJ1-1, with unresolved D. Germline lookup yields CDR1 SGHRS and CDR2 YFSETQ. The CDR3 loop spans 13 amino acids. V was pared by 2 bases and J by 2 bases, with 7 bases between. CDR3 in amino acids: CASSFTGNTEAFF. The CDR3 nucleotides read TGCGCCAGCAGCTTTACGGGCAACACTGAAGCTTTCTTT.

This clonotype was detected ten times or more. The chain uses TRBV4-2 and TRBJ2-3; perhaps TRBD1 as D (5 bases). Per the germline V gene, CDR1 is LGHNA and CDR2 is YNFKEQ. Trimming removed 0 bases from V and 1 base from J, with 8 bases in between. The CDR3 sequence is 15 residues long. The CDR3 loop reads CASSQEDTRTDTQYF. DNA for the CDR3: TGTGCCAGCAGCCAAGAGGACACACGCACAGATACGCAGTATTTT.

This clonotype was seen many times. The chain couples TRBV28 to TRBJ2-1; D remains unclear. The CDR3 spans 13 residues. Trimming stripped 6 bases from V and 5 bases from J, with 11 bases between. Germline V gene sequence: CDR1 MDHEN, CDR2 SYDVKM. The CDR3 region has the DNA TGTGCCAGCAGAGTAAACTGGGACAATGAGCAGTTCTTC. As protein: CASRVNWDNEQFF.

The chain uses TRBV7-9 and TRBJ1-1; D uncertain. This CDR3 contains 15 residues. Trimming stripped 10 bases from V and 1 base from J, with 19 bases between. Germline V gene lookup returns CDR1 SEHNR and CDR2 FQNEAQ (reference sequence). CDR3 sequence reads: CATFRARHGNTEAFF. For the CDR3, the DNA is TGTGCCACGTTTCGGGCTCGCCACGGGAACACTGAAGCTTTCTTT. Supplemented by reference TRBV7-9 and TRBJ1-1, the full variable domain reads DTGVSQNPRHKITKRGQNVTFRCDPISEHNRLYWYRQTLGQGPEFLTYFQNEAQLEKSRLLSDRFSAERPKGSFSTLEIQRTEQGDSAMYLCATFRARHGNTEAFFGQGTRLTVV.

V is TRBV5-1 and J is TRBJ2-3; possible D gene TRBD2, 6 bases. Trimming took off 4 bases at V and 0 bases at J, with 18 bases between the two ends. The germline V gene encodes CDR1 SGHRS and CDR2 YFSETQ. The CDR3 sequence is 17 residues long. The CDR3 bases are TGCGCCAGCAGCGGAATGAGTGGTAGCGGCAGCACAGATACGCAGTATTTT. It specifies CASSGMSGSGSTDTQYF.

This clonotype rates as medium-sized. The chain uses TRBV3-1 and TRBJ2-7; TRBD1 agrees at 8 bases. V was clipped by 0 bases and J by 1 base; unmatched bases: 5. The germline V gene has CDR1 LGHDT and CDR2 YNNKEL (reference sequence). CDR3 length: 16 residues. As DNA, the CDR3 is TGTGCCAGCAGCCAAGATATCGGACAGGGATCCTACGAGCAGTACTTC. As protein: CASSQDIGQGSYEQYF.

This clonotype was picked up a small number of times. The chain uses TRBV4-1 and TRBJ1-2; 8 nucleotides agree with TRBD1. This CDR3 contains 16 residues. Germline V gene data show CDR1 as MGHRA and CDR2 as YSYEKL. With 1 base clipped from V and 3 bases from J, the junction kept 7 bases outside the gene matches. CDR3 region: CASSQGGQGGDYGYTF. The CDR3 DNA is TGCGCCAGCAGCCAAGGCGGACAGGGAGGAGACTATGGCTACACCTTC.

This clonotype was detected many times. The gene calls are TRBV20-1 and TRBJ1-6, with no clear D. Trimming cost V 0 bases and J 5 bases, with 14 bases left between them. The CDR3 extends over 16 amino acids. The germline gives CDR1 DFQATT, CDR2 SNEGSKA (reference sequence). CDR3 loop: CSARDRGVRDNSPLHF. Here the CDR3 DNA reads TGCAGTGCTAGAGATCGCGGGGTGAGGGATAATTCACCCCTCCACTTT.

The table lists this clonotype with a few counts. The chain has TRBV11-2 and TRBJ1-2; 7 bases align to TRBD1. Germline values: CDR1 SGHAT, CDR2 FQNNGV. V lost 0 bases, J lost 6 bases, and 4 bases stayed unmatched. The CDR3 consists of 14 residues. CDR3 residues: CASSLDRQGDGYTF. Written as DNA, the CDR3 is TGTGCCAGCAGCTTAGATCGACAGGGAGATGGCTACACCTTC. Combining the CDR3 with reference TRBV11-2 and TRBJ1-2 gives the whole variable domain EAGVAQSPRYKIIEKRQSVAFWCNPISGHATLYWYQQILGQGPKLLIQFQNNGVVDDSQLPKDRFSAERLKGVDSTLKIQPAKLEDSAVYLCASSLDRQGDGYTFGSGTRLTVV.

Many counts were recorded for this clonotype. The CDR3 DNA reads as TGTGCCAGCAGTGGCTTAGTGTATAATGAGCAGTTCTTC. It specifies CASSGLVYNEQFF. The J gene is TRBJ2-1, the V gene TRBV27; no firm D call. V shed 5 bases and J shed 7 bases, with 12 bases lying between them. Germline lookup yields CDR1 MNHEY and CDR2 SMNVEV (reference sequence). The CDR3 totals 13 residues.